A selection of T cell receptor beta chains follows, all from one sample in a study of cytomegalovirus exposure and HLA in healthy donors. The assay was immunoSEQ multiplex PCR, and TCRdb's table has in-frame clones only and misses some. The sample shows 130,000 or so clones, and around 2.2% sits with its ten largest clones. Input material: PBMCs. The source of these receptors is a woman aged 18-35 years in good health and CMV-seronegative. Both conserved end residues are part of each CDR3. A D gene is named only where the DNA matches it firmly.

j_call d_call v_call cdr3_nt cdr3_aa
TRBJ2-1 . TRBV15 TGTGCCACCAGCATGTGGCGGAATGAGCAGTTCTTC CATSMWRNEQFF
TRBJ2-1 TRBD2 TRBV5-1 TGCGCCAGCAGCCTCCAGACTAGCGGGATTTACAATGAGCAGTTCTTC CASSLQTSGIYNEQFF
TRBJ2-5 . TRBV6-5 TGTGCCAGCAGTCGGAGAGCCCAAGAGACCCAGTACTTC CASSRRAQETQYF
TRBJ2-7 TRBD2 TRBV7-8 TGTGCCAGCAGCTTAGAAGTTAGCGGGAGGGCCGGCGAGCAGTACTTC CASSLEVSGRAGEQYF
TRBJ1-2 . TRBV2 TGTGCCAGCAGTGGTGACAGTACCTATGGCTACACCTTC CASSGDSTYGYTF
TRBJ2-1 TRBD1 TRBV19 TGTGCCAGTAGTATGGGACAGGCCAATGAGCAGTTCTTC CASSMGQANEQFF
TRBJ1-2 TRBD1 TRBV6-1 TGTGCCAGCAGTGAAGGGGGGACAGGTCCCTATGGCTACACCTTC CASSEGGTGPYGYTF
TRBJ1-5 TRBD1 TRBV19 TGTGCCAGTAGTATAGGGACAGGGGGCTATCAGCCCCAGCATTTT CASSIGTGGYQPQHF
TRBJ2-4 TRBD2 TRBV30 TGTGCCTGGAGTGTTCTCAGGGGGAGATCTAGCGGGAGGATTGGGGACATTCAGTACTTC CAWSVLRGRSSGRIGDIQYF
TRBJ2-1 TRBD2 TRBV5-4 TGTGCCAGCAGCCCTACTAGCGGGACTTACAATGAGCAGTTCTTC CASSPTSGTYNEQFF
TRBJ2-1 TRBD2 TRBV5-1 TGCGCCAGCAGCTTGACTAGCGGGAGGGGATACAATGAGCAGTTCTTC CASSLTSGRGYNEQFF
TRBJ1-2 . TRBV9 TGTGCCAGCAGCGTAGCTCCCCAGGGTAGTTCTGGCTACACCTTC CASSVAPQGSSGYTF
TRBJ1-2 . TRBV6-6 TGTGCCAGCGTTGAAAGTGGATCGGGGTATGGCTACACCTTC CASVESGSGYGYTF
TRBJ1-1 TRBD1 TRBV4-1 TGCGCCAGCAGCCAAGATCTAGAGGGGGCGAGGTTGTACACTGAAGCTTTCTTT CASSQDLEGARLYTEAFF
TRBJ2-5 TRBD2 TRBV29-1 TGCAGCGTTCAACATAGCGGGAGTGGGGGAGAGACCCAGTACTTC CSVQHSGSGGETQYF
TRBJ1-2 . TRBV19 TGTGCCAGTACTCTCTCTACTAACTATGGCTACACCTTC CASTLSTNYGYTF
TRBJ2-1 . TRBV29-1 TGCAGCGTCATGCGGGTAGACTACAATGAGCAGTTCTTC CSVMRVDYNEQFF
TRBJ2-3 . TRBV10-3 TGTGCCATCAATAGCGCCGGCACAGATACGCAGTATTTT CAINSAGTDTQYF
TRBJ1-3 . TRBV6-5 TGTGCCACCACGGGTAGGGGTTCCTCTGGAAACACCATATATTTT CATTGRGSSGNTIYF
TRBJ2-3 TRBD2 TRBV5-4 TGTGCCAGCAGCCCGGGGACTAGCGGGAGGGCCTATCTGGCAGATACGCAGTATTTT CASSPGTSGRAYLADTQYF
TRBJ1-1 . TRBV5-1 TGCGCCAGCAGCTTGGAACCCGGGAACACTGAAGTTTTCTTT CASSLEPGNTEVFF
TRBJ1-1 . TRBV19 TGTGCCAGTAGTACCCTATTGAACACTGAAGCTTTCTTT CASSTLLNTEAFF
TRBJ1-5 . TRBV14 TGTGCCAGCAGCCAAGATCTTGATCAGCCCCAGCATTTT CASSQDLDQPQHF
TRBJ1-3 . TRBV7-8 TGTGCCAGCAGCTTGACGGGGGGGGTGTTGTTTGGAAACACCATATATTTT CASSLTGGVLFGNTIYF
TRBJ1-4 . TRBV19 TGTGCCAGTACCCCGGGGGCAACTAATGAAAAACTGTTTTTT CASTPGATNEKLFF
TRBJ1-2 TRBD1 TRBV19 TGTGCCAGTAGTATAGTGACAGGGGGGAGCTACACCTTC CASSIVTGGSYTF
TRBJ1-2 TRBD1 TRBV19 TGTGCCAGTAGTACCTACGGACAGGGAGGGGGTAACTATGGCTACACCTTC CASSTYGQGGGNYGYTF
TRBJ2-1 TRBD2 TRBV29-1 TGCAGCCTACTTAGGCTAGCGGGAGGGTCCGATGAGCAGTTCTTC CSLLRLAGGSDEQFF
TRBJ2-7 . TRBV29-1 TGCAGCGTGGGGGCGGGAGTTCAAAGCGAGCAGTACTTC CSVGAGVQSEQYF
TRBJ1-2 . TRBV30 TGTGCCTGGAGTGAAAACAGGGATGGCTACACCTTC CAWSENRDGYTF
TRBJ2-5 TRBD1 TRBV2 TGTGCCAGCAGTGAATCGACAGGGCGGCAAGAGACCCAGTACTTC CASSESTGRQETQYF
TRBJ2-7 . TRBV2 TGTGCCAGCAGTGGAGAATTTGTGCAGTACTTC CASSGEFVQYF
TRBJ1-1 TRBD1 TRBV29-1 TGCAGCGTTGGAGGGGCTGAATTGGACAGGTTGAACACTGAAGCTTTCTTT CSVGGAELDRLNTEAFF
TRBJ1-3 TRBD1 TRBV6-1 TGTGCCAGCAAACTGGGGACAGGCTCTGGAAACACCATATATTTT CASKLGTGSGNTIYF
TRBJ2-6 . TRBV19 TGTGCCAGTAGTGACAGGTACTCTGGGGCCAACGTCCTGACTTTC CASSDRYSGANVLTF
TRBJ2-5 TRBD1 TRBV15 TGTGCCACCAGCGGAACGACAGGGGGAATACCAGAGACCCAGTACTTC CATSGTTGGIPETQYF
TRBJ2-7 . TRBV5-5 TGTGCCAGCAGCTTCCTAGGGGGCGAGCAGTACTTC CASSFLGGEQYF
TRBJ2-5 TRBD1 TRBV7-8 TGTGCCAGCAAATCCGGGACAGGGGAAGAGACCCAGTACTTC CASKSGTGEETQYF
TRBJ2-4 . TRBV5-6 TGTGCCAGCAGCTGGGGCACAGGGGCCAAAAACATTCAGTACTTC CASSWGTGAKNIQYF
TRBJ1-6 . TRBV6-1 TGTGCCAGCAGTGAAGCCAGGGTATTGTCACCCCTCCACTTT CASSEARVLSPLHF
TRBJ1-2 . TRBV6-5 TGTGCCAGCAGTTACTCGTCGTCAGGGATATTAGGCTACACCTTC CASSYSSSGILGYTF
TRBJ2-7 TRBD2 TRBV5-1 TGCGCCAGCAGCTCCGGGACTAGCGTATCCTACGAGCAGTACTTC CASSSGTSVSYEQYF
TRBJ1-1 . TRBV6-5 TGTGCCAGCAGCCCTGGAGCTGGTCTAACTGAAGCTTTCTTT CASSPGAGLTEAFF
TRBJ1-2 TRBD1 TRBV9 TGTGCCAGCAGCGTAGAACAGGGGGTAGGCGGCTACACCTTC CASSVEQGVGGYTF
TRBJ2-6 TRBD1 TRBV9 TGTGCCAGCAGCCTGGAGACAGGGCTCAGCTCTGGGGCCAACGTCCTGACTTTC CASSLETGLSSGANVLTF
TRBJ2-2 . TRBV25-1 TGTGCCAGCAGTGGTGGTTGGGGGGTTGTTTCCGGGGAGCTGTTTTTT CASSGGWGVVSGELFF